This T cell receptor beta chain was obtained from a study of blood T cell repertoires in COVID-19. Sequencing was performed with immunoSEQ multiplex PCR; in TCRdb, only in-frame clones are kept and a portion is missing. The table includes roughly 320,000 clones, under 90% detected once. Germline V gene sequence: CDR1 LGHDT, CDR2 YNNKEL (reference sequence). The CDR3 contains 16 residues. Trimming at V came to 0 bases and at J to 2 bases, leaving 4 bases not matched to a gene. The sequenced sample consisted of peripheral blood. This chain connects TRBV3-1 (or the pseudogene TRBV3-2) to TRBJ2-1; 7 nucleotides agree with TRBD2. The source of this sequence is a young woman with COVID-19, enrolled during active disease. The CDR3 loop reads CASSQDMGLPYNEQFF. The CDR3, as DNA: TGTGCCAGCAGCCAAGATATGGGACTACCCTACAATGAGCAGTTCTTC.